This T cell receptor (beta chain) was sequenced during a study of blood T cell repertoires in COVID-19. In the study overall: Material from acute and convalescent COVID-19 was sourced from the United States, Italy and Spain.

This CDR3 has 15 residues. V trimming: 5 bases; J trimming: 2 bases; junction bases outside the gene matches: 4. Germline V gene data show CDR1 as SGHTA and CDR2 as FQGNSA. Profiled with immunoSEQ multiplex PCR; TCRdb holds only in-frame clones, not every one. The sample lists 150,000 to 200,000 clones, approximately 86% occurring once. This receptor was identified in an older man with active or convalescent COVID-19. V gene TRBV7-2 combines with J gene TRBJ2-7; 12 nucleotides align to TRBD2. Sequences were obtained from peripheral blood. Here the CDR3 DNA reads TGTGCCAGCAGCCGTGGACTAGCGGGAACCTACGAGCAGTACTTC. Translation: CASSRGLAGTYEQYF.